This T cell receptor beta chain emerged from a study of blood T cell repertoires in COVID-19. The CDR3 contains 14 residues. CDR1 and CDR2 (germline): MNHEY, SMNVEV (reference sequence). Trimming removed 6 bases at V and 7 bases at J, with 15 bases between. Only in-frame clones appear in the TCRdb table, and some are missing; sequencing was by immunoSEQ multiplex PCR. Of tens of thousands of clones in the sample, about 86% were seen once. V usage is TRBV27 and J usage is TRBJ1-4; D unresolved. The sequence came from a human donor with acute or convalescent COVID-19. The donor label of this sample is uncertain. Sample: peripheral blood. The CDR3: CASSRLEYSEKLFF. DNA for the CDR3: TGTGCCAGCAGCCGTCTGGAGTATAGTGAAAAACTGTTTTTT.